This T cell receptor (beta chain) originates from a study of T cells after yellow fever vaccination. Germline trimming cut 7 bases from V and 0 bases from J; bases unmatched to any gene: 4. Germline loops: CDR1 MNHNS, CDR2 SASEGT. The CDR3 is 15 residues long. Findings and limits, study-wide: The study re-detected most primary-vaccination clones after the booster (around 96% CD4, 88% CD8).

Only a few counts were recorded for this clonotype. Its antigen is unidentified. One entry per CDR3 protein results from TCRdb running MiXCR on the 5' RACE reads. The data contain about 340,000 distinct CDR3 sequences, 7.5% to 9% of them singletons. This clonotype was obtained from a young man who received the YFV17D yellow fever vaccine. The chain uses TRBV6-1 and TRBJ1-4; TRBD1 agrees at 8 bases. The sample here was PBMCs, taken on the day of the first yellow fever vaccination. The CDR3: CASKGQGATNEKLFF. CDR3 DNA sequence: TGTGCCAGCAAAGGACAGGGTGCAACTAATGAAAAACTGTTTTTT.